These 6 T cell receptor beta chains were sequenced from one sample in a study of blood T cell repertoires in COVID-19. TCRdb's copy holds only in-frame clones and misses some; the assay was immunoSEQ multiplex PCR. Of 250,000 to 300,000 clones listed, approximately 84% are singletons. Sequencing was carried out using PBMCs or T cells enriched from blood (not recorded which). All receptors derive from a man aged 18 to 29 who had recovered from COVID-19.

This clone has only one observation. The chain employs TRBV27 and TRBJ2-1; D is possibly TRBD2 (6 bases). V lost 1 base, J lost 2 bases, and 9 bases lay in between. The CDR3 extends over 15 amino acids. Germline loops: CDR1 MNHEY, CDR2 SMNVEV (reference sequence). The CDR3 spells CASSLFSGTYNEQFF. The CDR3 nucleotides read TGTGCCAGCAGTTTATTTAGCGGAACCTACAATGAGCAGTTCTTC.

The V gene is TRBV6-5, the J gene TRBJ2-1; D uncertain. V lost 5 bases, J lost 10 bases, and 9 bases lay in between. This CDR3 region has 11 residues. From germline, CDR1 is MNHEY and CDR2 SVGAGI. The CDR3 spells CASSRGMEQFF. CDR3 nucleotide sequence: TGTGCCAGCAGTCGAGGCATGGAGCAGTTCTTC.

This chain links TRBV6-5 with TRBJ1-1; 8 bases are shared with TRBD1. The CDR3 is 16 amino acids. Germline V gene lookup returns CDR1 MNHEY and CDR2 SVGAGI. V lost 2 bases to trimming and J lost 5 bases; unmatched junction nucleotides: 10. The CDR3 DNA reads TGTGCCAGCAGTTACGTCCGGGACAGGCCCTGGACTGAAGCTTTCTTT. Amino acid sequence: CASSYVRDRPWTEAFF.

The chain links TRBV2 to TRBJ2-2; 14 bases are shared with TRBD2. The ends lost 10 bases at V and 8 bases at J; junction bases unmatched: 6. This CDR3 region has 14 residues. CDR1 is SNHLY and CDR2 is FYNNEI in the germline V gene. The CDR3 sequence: CANSGTSGGGELFF. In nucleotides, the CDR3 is TGTGCCAACTCCGGGACTAGCGGGGGAGGGGAGCTGTTTTTT.

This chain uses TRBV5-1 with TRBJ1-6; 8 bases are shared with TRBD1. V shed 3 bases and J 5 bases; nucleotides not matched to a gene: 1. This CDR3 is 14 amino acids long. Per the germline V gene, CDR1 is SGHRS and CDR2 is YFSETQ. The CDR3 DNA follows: TGCGCCAGCAGCTCGGGACAGGATAATTCACCCCTCCACTTT. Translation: CASSSGQDNSPLHF.

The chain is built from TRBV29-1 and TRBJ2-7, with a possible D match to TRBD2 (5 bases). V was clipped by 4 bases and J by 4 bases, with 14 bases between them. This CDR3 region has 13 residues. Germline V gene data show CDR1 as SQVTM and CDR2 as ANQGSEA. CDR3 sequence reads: CSVVGGRRYEQYF. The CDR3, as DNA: TGCAGCGTTGTCGGTGGGAGAAGATACGAGCAGTACTTC.